The entry that follows covers one T cell receptor (beta chain) sequence. Its cognate antigen is unknown. The CDR3 sequence is 16 residues long. The V gene's germline CDR1 is SGHVS and CDR2 FQNEAQ. V gave up 7 bases and J gave up 5 bases; unmatched junction bases: 13. The method for making cDNA was 5'RACE, and it used 10-nucleotide random UMIs. TCRdb itself ran the 5' RACE reads through MiXCR, one entry per CDR3 protein. There are around 130,000 distinct CDR3 sequences in the sample; 3.2% occur only once, and 1% to 1.5% lies in the top ten. The data stem from a study of neurological immune-mediated disorders. Study observations and caveats: Private repertoires in all groups were suggested, as expanded clones shared no CDR3 amino acid sequences across subjects. The multiple sclerosis repertoire cluster had no association with any clinical or MRI feature. One related-CDR3 cluster, which may be a signature, held the repertoires of 18 of 34 multiple sclerosis patients after phylogenetic grouping.

This sequence originates from a woman aged 25-40 years with multiple sclerosis. The V gene is TRBV7-8, the J gene TRBJ1-5, with 8 bases lining up with TRBD1. Sequenced input: PBMCs. This CDR3 is CASIPGGGQGHQPQHF. The DNA for the CDR3 is TGTGCCAGCATCCCAGGTGGTGGACAGGGCCATCAGCCCCAGCATTTT.